This TCR beta chain was recorded in a study of OX40 agonist ivuxolimab in advanced cancers. Trimming removed 5 bases from V and 3 bases from J; junction bases left unmatched: 6. In germline, CDR1 is SGHTA, CDR2 FQGNSA. CDR3 length: 15 residues. TCRdb's table, derived via immunoSEQ multiplex PCR, lists solely in-frame clones and lacks some. The data contain about 72,000 clones, 88% of them singletons. V and J are TRBV7-2 and TRBJ2-1; 8 bases align to TRBD2. The sample consisted of CD4+ or CD8+ T cells sorted from blood, taken in a trial of the OX40 agonist ivuxolimab. The receptor was derived from an adult with an advanced solid tumor such as melanoma, head and neck, liver or kidney cancer. The CDR3 DNA reads as TGTGCCAGCAGCACCTCCGGGACTAGCTACAATGAGCAGTTCTTC. Translated, it gives CASSTSGTSYNEQFF.